These T cell receptor beta chains were read from a single sample in a study of cytomegalovirus exposure and HLA in healthy donors. Generated by immunoSEQ multiplex PCR, the TCRdb table keeps only in-frame clones and is missing some. The sample lists about 130,000 clones, 82% seen once, with 25% to 30% in the top ten. Sequencing was performed on PBMCs. These receptors were taken from a man aged 25 to 40 in good health and CMV-seropositive. Each CDR3 is given with its conserved first and last residue. A D gene is named only where the DNA matches it firmly. Size is stated for part of the rows, as once, few or many counts, or as a class when the clone is expanded.

j_gene: TRBJ2-2
d_gene: .
v_gene: TRBV2
abundance: .
CDR3aa: CAIQGSRAEELFF
CDR3nt: TGTGCCATCCAGGGGAGTCGGGCTGAGGAGCTGTTTTTT

j_gene: TRBJ2-7
d_gene: TRBD1
v_gene: TRBV29-1
abundance: .
CDR3aa: CSVERGTGGKYEQYF
CDR3nt: TGCAGCGTAGAAAGGGGGACAGGGGGCAAGTACGAGCAGTACTTC

j_gene: TRBJ2-5
d_gene: .
v_gene: TRBV6-6
abundance: once
CDR3aa: CASSYTGVETQYF
CDR3nt: TGTGCCAGCAGTTACACGGGGGTTGAGACCCAGTACTTC

j_gene: TRBJ1-3
d_gene: .
v_gene: TRBV9
abundance: .
CDR3aa: CASSDTLGNTIYF
CDR3nt: TGTGCCAGCAGCGATACTTTAGGAAACACCATATATTTT

j_gene: TRBJ2-7
d_gene: .
v_gene: TRBV7-4
abundance: .
CDR3aa: CASSLMTEPQYF
CDR3nt: TGTGCCAGCAGCTTAATGACTGAACCTCAATACTTC

j_gene: TRBJ1-1
d_gene: TRBD1
v_gene: TRBV5-1
abundance: few
CDR3aa: CASSRDSPNTEAFF
CDR3nt: TGCGCCAGCAGCCGGGACAGCCCGAACACTGAAGCTTTCTTT

j_gene: TRBJ2-5
d_gene: TRBD1
v_gene: TRBV19
abundance: .
CDR3aa: CASSKQGASETQYF
CDR3nt: TGTGCCAGTAGTAAACAGGGGGCGAGTGAGACCCAGTACTTC

j_gene: TRBJ2-1
d_gene: .
v_gene: TRBV7-6
abundance: .
CDR3aa: CASSLYSNEQFF
CDR3nt: TGTGCCAGCAGCCTATACAGCAATGAGCAGTTCTTC

j_gene: TRBJ1-5
d_gene: .
v_gene: TRBV19
abundance: .
CDR3aa: CASSIYRYSNQPQHF
CDR3nt: TGTGCCAGTAGTATTTACAGGTATAGCAATCAGCCCCAGCATTTT

j_gene: TRBJ2-5
d_gene: TRBD1
v_gene: TRBV7-3
abundance: .
CDR3aa: CASSLGTDQETQYF
CDR3nt: TGTGCCAGCAGCTTAGGGACAGACCAAGAGACCCAGTACTTC

j_gene: TRBJ2-1
d_gene: .
v_gene: TRBV7-9
abundance: .
CDR3aa: CASSKDGGDEQFF
CDR3nt: TGTGCCAGCAGCAAGGACGGCGGGGATGAGCAGTTCTTC

j_gene: TRBJ2-7
d_gene: TRBD1
v_gene: TRBV25-1
abundance: few
CDR3aa: CASARQGIYEQYF
CDR3nt: TGTGCCAGCGCCCGACAGGGAATCTACGAGCAGTACTTC

j_gene: TRBJ2-2
d_gene: .
v_gene: TRBV15
abundance: .
CDR3aa: CATSRELRESTGELFF
CDR3nt: TGTGCCACCAGCAGAGAACTGAGGGAATCCACCGGGGAGCTGTTTTTT

j_gene: TRBJ2-5
d_gene: TRBD1
v_gene: TRBV4-2
abundance: .
CDR3aa: CASSQENRGREETQYF
CDR3nt: TGTGCCAGCAGCCAAGAGAACAGGGGGCGCGAGGAGACCCAGTACTTC

j_gene: TRBJ1-3
d_gene: .
v_gene: TRBV5-1
abundance: .
CDR3aa: CASSLLAGAGNTIYF
CDR3nt: TGCGCCAGCAGCTTGCTGGCAGGGGCTGGAAACACCATATATTTT

j_gene: TRBJ1-2
d_gene: .
v_gene: TRBV2
abundance: .
CDR3aa: CASTGPGTTLSYGYTF
CDR3nt: TGTGCCAGCACCGGCCCCGGGACAACCCTATCCTATGGCTACACCTTC

j_gene: TRBJ2-1
d_gene: TRBD1
v_gene: TRBV7-9
abundance: .
CDR3aa: CASSLDRGWNEQFF
CDR3nt: TGTGCCAGCAGCTTAGACAGGGGCTGGAATGAGCAGTTCTTC

j_gene: TRBJ2-5
d_gene: .
v_gene: TRBV18
abundance: few
CDR3aa: CASSPHRVETQYF
CDR3nt: TGTGCCAGCTCACCCCACAGGGTTGAGACCCAGTACTTC

j_gene: TRBJ2-3
d_gene: .
v_gene: TRBV5-6
abundance: .
CDR3aa: CASSTRGRGDTQYF
CDR3nt: TGTGCCAGCAGTACGAGAGGCAGGGGCGATACGCAGTATTTT

j_gene: TRBJ2-1
d_gene: .
v_gene: TRBV27
abundance: .
CDR3aa: CASDDTGRGGASDHNEQFF
CDR3nt: TGTGCCAGCGATGACACCGGACGGGGTGGGGCTAGCGATCACAATGAGCAGTTCTTC

j_gene: TRBJ2-3
d_gene: TRBD2
v_gene: TRBV5-1
abundance: .
CDR3aa: CASSLEGTSDYTDTQYF
CDR3nt: TGCGCCAGCAGCTTGGAGGGTACTAGCGACTACACAGATACGCAGTATTTT

j_gene: TRBJ2-7
d_gene: TRBD1
v_gene: TRBV18
abundance: .
CDR3aa: CASSPGTGSYEQYF
CDR3nt: TGTGCCAGCTCACCAGGGACAGGCTCCTACGAGCAGTACTTC

j_gene: TRBJ1-1
d_gene: .
v_gene: TRBV30
abundance: .
CDR3aa: CAWSVLVNTEAFF
CDR3nt: TGTGCCTGGAGTGTACTAGTGAACACTGAAGCTTTCTTT

j_gene: TRBJ1-5
d_gene: .
v_gene: TRBV2
abundance: .
CDR3aa: CASRGGRGNQPQHF
CDR3nt: TGTGCCAGCAGGGGGGGGAGGGGCAATCAGCCCCAGCATTTT

j_gene: TRBJ2-3
d_gene: TRBD1
v_gene: TRBV9
abundance: .
CDR3aa: CASSVGLGQSTDTQYF
CDR3nt: TGTGCCAGCAGCGTAGGCTTGGGACAGAGCACAGATACGCAGTATTTT

j_gene: TRBJ2-7
d_gene: .
v_gene: TRBV7-3
abundance: few
CDR3aa: CASSLTTGTYEQYF
CDR3nt: TGTGCCAGCAGCTTAACAACAGGGACCTACGAGCAGTACTTC

j_gene: TRBJ2-3
d_gene: TRBD1
v_gene: TRBV5-4
abundance: .
CDR3aa: CASSAAMWGDRGSTDTQYF
CDR3nt: TGTGCCAGCAGCGCCGCGATGTGGGGGGACAGGGGCTCAACAGATACGCAGTATTTT

j_gene: TRBJ1-1
d_gene: .
v_gene: TRBV20-1
abundance: .
CDR3aa: CSALGGEAFF
CDR3nt: TGCAGTGCCCTCGGGGGTGAAGCTTTCTTT

j_gene: TRBJ1-2
d_gene: TRBD1
v_gene: TRBV18
abundance: many
CDR3aa: CASSPPHGQGYGYTF
CDR3nt: TGTGCCAGCTCACCACCTCATGGACAGGGGTATGGCTACACCTTC

j_gene: TRBJ2-3
d_gene: .
v_gene: TRBV7-3
abundance: .
CDR3aa: CASSYLQRSTDTQYF
CDR3nt: TGTGCCAGCAGCTATCTACAGAGAAGCACAGATACGCAGTATTTT

j_gene: TRBJ1-2
d_gene: .
v_gene: TRBV27
abundance: .
CDR3aa: CASSSRVDNYGYTF
CDR3nt: TGTGCCAGCAGTTCCAGGGTGGATAACTATGGCTACACCTTC

j_gene: TRBJ2-1
d_gene: TRBD2
v_gene: TRBV18
abundance: .
CDR3aa: CASSPGTAGLAGTYNEQFF
CDR3nt: TGTGCCAGCTCGCCTGGGACAGCGGGACTAGCGGGGACATACAATGAGCAGTTCTTC

j_gene: TRBJ2-1
d_gene: TRBD2
v_gene: TRBV30
abundance: .
CDR3aa: CAWSVRWTSGYNEQFF
CDR3nt: TGTGCCTGGAGTGTACGGTGGACTAGCGGCTACAATGAGCAGTTCTTC

j_gene: TRBJ1-2
d_gene: TRBD1
v_gene: TRBV7-2
abundance: .
CDR3aa: CASSPQGALRTNYGYTF
CDR3nt: TGTGCCAGCAGCCCACAGGGGGCCCTCCGGACTAACTATGGCTACACCTTC

j_gene: TRBJ1-5
d_gene: .
v_gene: TRBV6-6
abundance: .
CDR3aa: CASRHRNQPQHF
CDR3nt: TGTGCCAGCAGGCACAGAAATCAGCCCCAGCATTTT

j_gene: TRBJ1-2
d_gene: .
v_gene: TRBV19
abundance: .
CDR3aa: CASSIDRGGTYGYTF
CDR3nt: TGTGCCAGTAGTATAGACCGGGGAGGCACCTATGGCTACACCTTC

j_gene: TRBJ2-7
d_gene: TRBD1
v_gene: TRBV10-3
abundance: .
CDR3aa: CATDRGQEYEQYF
CDR3nt: TGTGCCACAGACAGGGGGCAGGAATACGAGCAGTACTTC

j_gene: TRBJ2-3
d_gene: .
v_gene: TRBV5-1
abundance: .
CDR3aa: CASSLAAPLSTDTQYF
CDR3nt: TGCGCCAGCAGCTTGGCAGCGCCTCTCAGCACAGATACGCAGTATTTT